These 26 T cell receptor beta chains were sequenced from one sample in a study of shared clonotypes between healthy human individuals. Positively selected for CCR7, the CD45RO-negative cells used as naive CD8 cells excluded terminally differentiated effector memory CD45RA+ cells. Data came from immunoSEQ multiplex PCR; TCRdb stores just in-frame clones and leaves some out. The table lists hundreds of thousands of clones, 96% of them singletons. Sequencing was done on a sample of naive CD8+ T cells sorted from blood. The receptors were sampled from a woman aged 30 to 39 in good health.

To note about this clone: This same CDR3 is encoded by further DNA sequences in the sample. The J gene is TRBJ2-7, the V gene TRBV7-2; TRBD2 matches at 7 bases. In germline, CDR1 is SGHTA, CDR2 FQGNSA. The CDR3 has 14 residues. Germline trimming cut 3 bases from V and 3 bases from J; bases unmatched to any gene: 5. DNA of the CDR3: TGTGCCAGCAGCTTGGGCGGGAGTGGCTACGAGCAGTACTTC. This gives the protein CASSLGGSGYEQYF.

The J gene is TRBJ2-1, the V gene TRBV13; 15 positions agree with TRBD2. Unmatched junction bases numbered 6, after V lost 5 bases and J lost 7 bases. The CDR3 length is 16 residues. Germline lookup yields CDR1 PRHDT and CDR2 FYEKMQ (reference sequence). CDR3 in DNA: TGTGCCAGCAGCCCCAGGACTAGCGGGAGGGCTAATGAGCAGTTCTTC. Amino acid sequence: CASSPRTSGRANEQFF.

This sequence joins TRBV28 and TRBJ2-6, with 7 positions matching TRBD2. The J segment lost 2 bases and the V segment lost 6 bases, leaving 16 bases of the junction unmatched. This CDR3 comprises 19 residues. The germline gives CDR1 MDHEN, CDR2 SYDVKM. CDR3 region: CASSPIVFRAGAGANVLTF. The CDR3 coding sequence is TGTGCCAGCAGCCCCATTGTATTTCGGGCGGGAGCTGGGGCCAACGTCCTGACTTTC.

The chain recombines TRBV4-1 with TRBJ1-1; D may be TRBD1 (5 bases). V gave up 7 bases and J gave up 1 base, with 13 bases separating them. This CDR3 region has 14 residues. Germline V gives CDR1 MGHRA, CDR2 YSYEKL. The CDR3 DNA follows: TGCGCCAGCACCGCTTTGGGGACGAACACTGAAGCTTTCTTT. It encodes CASTALGTNTEAFF.

The chain combines TRBV19 with TRBJ2-5, with 8 positions matching TRBD1. Looked up from germline, CDR1 is LNHDA and CDR2 is SQIVND (reference sequence). The V segment lost 3 bases and the J segment 4 bases; nucleotides outside the gene matches: 7. The CDR3 covers 15 residues. CDR3 sequence (DNA): TGTGCCAGTAGTATTAATACAGGGGGTGGAGAGACCCAGTACTTC. It is translated as CASSINTGGGETQYF. Combining the CDR3 with reference TRBV19 and TRBJ2-5 gives the whole variable domain DGGITQSPKYLFRKEGQNVTLSCEQNLNHDAMYWYRQDPGQGLRLIYYSQIVNDFQKGDIAEGYSVSREKKESFPLTVTSAQKNPTAFYLCASSINTGGGETQYFGPGTRLLVL.

The rearrangement uses TRBV4-1 and TRBJ2-1; unclear D gene. Trimming shortened V by 0 bases and J by 8 bases, and 14 bases separated the two germline ends. The CDR3 has 15 amino acids. Germline CDR1 and CDR2: MGHRA and YSYEKL. The CDR3 DNA sequence: TGCGCCAGCAGCCAAGATGGTGTGAGATCGCATGAGCAGTTCTTC. Its protein is CASSQDGVRSHEQFF.

The rearrangement joins TRBV2 to TRBJ2-5, with D unresolved. The J call may be faulty, since TRBJ2-7 better matches the DNA end. There are 12 residues in the CDR3. Germline V lookup: CDR1 SNHLY, CDR2 FYNNEI. For the CDR3, the DNA is TGTGCCAGCAGTGAAGTTCAGGTCGAGCAGTACTTC. Its translation is CASSEVQVEQYF.

The CDR3 here is CASSQDEGSNQPQHF. CDR3 nucleotides: TGTGCCAGCAGCCAAGATGAGGGGAGCAATCAGCCCCAGCATTTT. V is TRBV4-2 and J is TRBJ1-5, with a tentative D call TRBD1 (5 bases). The CDR3 has 15 residues. Germline-derived CDR1 and CDR2 are LGHNA and YNFKEQ. Trimming removed 0 bases at V and 1 base at J, with 7 bases between.

The genes are TRBV5-4 and TRBJ2-2, with 14 bases lining up with TRBD2. This CDR3 is 16 amino acids long. The J segment lost 3 bases and the V segment lost 4 bases, leaving 2 bases of the junction unmatched. Germline V gene lookup returns CDR1 SGHNT and CDR2 YYREEE (reference sequence). CDR3 amino acids: CASSGGLAGDTGELFF. For the CDR3, the DNA is TGTGCCAGCAGCGGGGGACTAGCGGGAGACACCGGGGAGCTGTTTTTT.

The gene calls are TRBV20-1 and TRBJ2-3, with D unresolved. Germline CDR1 and CDR2: DFQATT and SNEGSKA (reference sequence). The length of the CDR3 is 11 residues. Trimming took 4 bases from V and 4 from J, leaving 6 bases between them. The CDR3 bases are TGCAGTGCTAATCGAGCAGATACGCAGTATTTT. Translation: CSANRADTQYF.

The chain recombines TRBV7-9 with TRBJ2-3; 10 bases match TRBD2. This CDR3 has 16 residues. Germline lookup yields CDR1 SEHNR and CDR2 FQNEAQ (reference sequence). The J segment lost 5 bases and the V segment lost 5 bases, leaving 10 bases of the junction unmatched. The CDR3 bases are TGTGCCAGCAGCCCCTTGAGCGGGAGGGGTGGAGATACGCAGTATTTT. Its protein is CASSPLSGRGGDTQYF.

Points on this clone: Other DNA sequences in this sample translate to the same CDR3. The chain employs TRBV27 and TRBJ2-7, with 7 positions matching TRBD1. V trimming: 3 bases; J trimming: 3 bases; junction bases outside the gene matches: 2. This CDR3 contains 13 residues. CDR1 and CDR2 (germline): MNHEY, SMNVEV (reference sequence). CDR3 sequence: CASSFRGFYEQYF. The CDR3 DNA sequence: TGTGCCAGCAGTTTCAGGGGGTTCTACGAGCAGTACTTC.

This chain joins TRBV4-1 and TRBJ2-3, with 7 positions matching TRBD2. The germline CDR1 and CDR2 sequences are MGHRA and YSYEKL. This CDR3 is built from 16 residues. The V segment lost 1 base and the J segment 2 bases; nucleotides outside the gene matches: 6. The CDR3, as DNA: TGCGCCAGCAGCCAAGCTGGCGGGAGCGACACAGATACGCAGTATTTT. Protein product: CASSQAGGSDTDTQYF.

The V gene is TRBV9, the J gene TRBJ2-7; D unresolved. V shed 4 bases and J shed 7 bases, with 12 bases lying between them. The CDR3 length is 12 residues. Per germline, CDR1 SGDLS and CDR2 YYNGEE. Here the CDR3 DNA reads TGTGCCAGCAGCCCCGACTTTGGGGAGCAGTACTTC. Translation gives CASSPDFGEQYF.

The CDR3 nucleotides read TGTGCCAGCAGTATACAGGGCCACACCTACGAGCAGTACTTC. Its protein is CASSIQGHTYEQYF. This chain links TRBV28 with TRBJ2-7; possibly TRBD1 for D (6 bases). With 5 bases removed from V and 2 bases from J, the gap between germline ends came to 13 bases. Germline V lookup: CDR1 MDHEN, CDR2 SYDVKM. The CDR3 is made up of 14 amino acids.

This sequence joins TRBV10-3 and TRBJ2-7; D is possibly TRBD1 (6 bases). Germline V gene data show CDR1 as ENHRY and CDR2 as SYGVKD. CDR3 size: 17 residues. The V gene lost 3 bases and the J gene lost 6 bases, with 24 bases spanning the gap. CDR3: CAISDRSWGRSPIEQYF. The CDR3 nucleotides read TGTGCCATCAGTGATAGGAGTTGGGGGCGAAGCCCTATCGAGCAGTACTTC.

This rearrangement joins TRBV28 to TRBJ2-1; TRBD2 matches 7 bases. The CDR3 has 16 residues. J lost 7 bases, V lost 7 bases, and 16 bases had no gene match. Germline V gene data show CDR1 as MDHEN and CDR2 as SYDVKM. The CDR3 sequence: CASTQWGGLAGNEQFF. CDR3 sequence (DNA): TGTGCCAGCACTCAGTGGGGAGGGCTCGCCGGGAATGAGCAGTTCTTC.

The chain employs TRBV7-8 and TRBJ2-7; possibly TRBD2 for D (6 bases). Deletions cut 5 bases from V and 2 bases from J, with 19 bases between. Germline V CDR1 and CDR2: SGHVS, FQNEAQ. The CDR3 contains 16 residues. CDR3 residues: CASSQEIGGSAYEQYF. The CDR3 coding sequence is TGTGCCAGCAGCCAAGAGATCGGGGGTAGTGCCTACGAGCAGTACTTC.

This clone was counted once. V gene TRBV7-9 combines with J gene TRBJ1-3, with D possibly TRBD1 on 6 matching bases. Germline V CDR1 and CDR2: SEHNR, FQNEAQ (reference sequence). Deletions cut 1 base from V and 5 bases from J, with 9 bases between. The CDR3 sequence is 14 residues long. The DNA for the CDR3 is TGTGCCAGCAGCTTAGATGGGGGCCGAAACACCATATATTTT. As protein: CASSLDGGRNTIYF.

A single count supports this clone. The chain carries TRBV29-1 and TRBJ2-5; tentative D call: TRBD2 (5 bases). V lost 0 bases and J lost 1, with 9 bases in between. The germline gives CDR1 SQVTM, CDR2 ANQGSEA. The CDR3 covers 14 residues. CDR3 nucleotide sequence: TGCAGCGTTGAAGATCGGGGATTCCAAGAGACCCAGTACTTC. Its protein product is CSVEDRGFQETQYF.

This clone appeared once. This chain connects TRBV9 to TRBJ2-7; 8 bases fit TRBD2. In germline, CDR1 is SGDLS, CDR2 YYNGEE. The V and J ends lost 3 bases and 2 bases, in that order; junction bases with no gene match: 7. This CDR3 region has 15 residues. The CDR3 loop reads CASSALAGAPYEQYF. Here the CDR3 DNA reads TGTGCCAGCAGCGCTCTAGCGGGTGCACCCTACGAGCAGTACTTC.

The chain joins TRBV27 to TRBJ1-2, with TRBD1 matching over 10 bases. The CDR3 contains 12 residues. CDR1 is MNHEY and CDR2 is SMNVEV in the germline V gene (reference sequence). V was pared by 5 bases and J by 8 bases, with 2 bases of the junction left unmatched. The CDR3 region has the DNA TGTGCCAGCAGTGGGACAGGGGTAGGCTACACCTTC. It is translated as CASSGTGVGYTF.

The V call is TRBV4-2, the J call TRBJ2-3; no definite D call. Germline CDR1 is LGHNA and CDR2 is YNFKEQ. V was trimmed by 1 base and J by 6 bases, leaving 11 bases between them. The CDR3 is 14 residues long. CDR3 sequence reads: CASSQGVATDTQYF. For the CDR3, the DNA is TGTGCCAGCAGCCAAGGGGTAGCAACTGATACGCAGTATTTT.

The chain has TRBV2 and TRBJ1-2, with D unclear. Trimming removed 8 bases at V and 8 bases at J, with 36 bases between. The CDR3 covers 19 residues. Germline values: CDR1 SNHLY, CDR2 FYNNEI. CDR3 nucleotide sequence: TGTGCCAGCCGACGCCGCCTGGAGCGGTCCCCTACTGGAAGCGGAGGCTACACCTTC. This gives the protein CASRRRLERSPTGSGGYTF.

J is TRBJ2-1 and V is TRBV11-2; no reliable D call. The V end lost 1 base, the J end lost 6 bases, and 10 bases lay between the germline ends. This CDR3 has 14 residues. Germline assignment: CDR1 SGHAT and CDR2 FQNNGV. CDR3 DNA: TGTGCCAGCAGCTTAGCGGGCGCTTCCAATGAGCAGTTCTTC. It encodes CASSLAGASNEQFF.

This CDR3 reads CASTRGTYEQYF. The CDR3 DNA sequence: TGTGCCAGCACTAGGGGTACCTACGAGCAGTACTTC. The chain recombines TRBV28 with TRBJ2-7, with D perhaps TRBD1 (5 bases). The germline gives CDR1 MDHEN, CDR2 SYDVKM. V lost 7 bases, J lost 2 bases, and 9 bases lay in between. The CDR3 loop spans 12 amino acids.